Following are 20 T cell receptor beta chains from one sample sequenced in a study of radiation and T cells in renal cell carcinoma. The treatment is: 15 Gy SBRT to primary tumor, nephrectomy 4 weeks later. The method was immunoSEQ multiplex PCR; TCRdb's version includes in-frame clones alone and lacks a portion of them. Of several thousand clones in the sample, roughly three fifths were seen once. Material: tumor tissue, obtained from a patient whose treatment included radiotherapy and nephrectomy. These TCRs come from a man in his fifties or sixties with renal cell carcinoma.

This chain joins TRBV11-3 and TRBJ1-2; D not resolved. CDR3 length: 13 residues. Germline V gene lookup returns CDR1 SGHNT and CDR2 YENEEA. The V end was cut by 0 bases, the J end by 1 base, with 3 bases between. The CDR3 DNA reads as TGTGCCAGCAGCTTAGACAATAACTATGGCTACACCTTC. It codes for CASSLDNNYGYTF.

This clone was picked up a small number of times. This chain uses TRBV7-6 with TRBJ1-2; 9 bases map to TRBD1. The CDR3 spans 16 residues. The V segment lost 1 base and the J segment 0 bases; nucleotides outside the gene matches: 3. Germline V gene lookup returns CDR1 SGHVS and CDR2 FNYEAQ. CDR3 loop: CASSLETGGTNYGYTF. DNA of the CDR3: TGTGCCAGCAGCTTAGAGACAGGGGGAACTAACTATGGCTACACCTTC.

This clone was detected a few times. This chain links TRBV28 with TRBJ1-5; D not certain. This CDR3 is 14 amino acids long. Germline V CDR1 and CDR2: MDHEN, SYDVKM. V lost 2 bases and J 4 bases, leaving 9 bases between the germline ends. CDR3 sequence (DNA): TGTGCCAGCAGTTTAGGGCTAAGTAATCAGCCCCAGCATTTT. Its translation is CASSLGLSNQPQHF.

By share, this clone ranks as medium-sized. The CDR3 reads CASSVDGGSSYEQYF. CDR3 nucleotide sequence: TGTGCCAGCAGTGTGGACGGGGGAAGCTCCTACGAGCAGTACTTC. This chain links TRBV6-1 with TRBJ2-7; a weak D match, TRBD2 (6 bases). The germline CDR1 and CDR2 sequences are MNHNS and SASEGT. V was pared by 4 bases and J by 0 bases, with 13 bases between. The CDR3 covers 15 residues.

This clone has more than one count but fewer than ten. The chain uses TRBV28 and TRBJ1-1; D possibly corresponds to TRBD1 (6 bases). The germline V gene encodes CDR1 MDHEN and CDR2 SYDVKM. The CDR3 has 14 amino acids. Deletions cut 2 bases from V and 1 base from J, with 8 bases between. CDR3 loop: CASSLNRENTEAFF. The CDR3 region has the DNA TGTGCCAGCAGTTTAAACAGGGAGAACACTGAAGCTTTCTTT.

This clone was picked up one time. This sequence joins TRBV27 and TRBJ1-2; D remains unclear. The V end lost 3 bases, the J end lost 4 bases, and 9 bases lay between the germline ends. The CDR3 sequence is 13 residues long. Per the germline V gene, CDR1 is MNHEY and CDR2 is SMNVEV (reference sequence). CDR3 coding DNA: TGTGCCAGCAGTTTTGGGGAATCCTATGGCTACACCTTC. It is translated as CASSFGESYGYTF.

Relative to its sample, this clone is medium-sized (0.01 to 0.1%). V usage is TRBV7-9 and J usage is TRBJ1-1; no clear D. CDR3 size: 14 residues. The V end was cut by 1 base, the J end by 1 base, with 7 bases between. The germline V gene encodes CDR1 SEHNR and CDR2 FQNEAQ (reference sequence). The CDR3: CASSLGTSNTEAFF. The CDR3 DNA reads TGTGCCAGCAGCTTAGGGACTTCGAACACTGAAGCTTTCTTT.

The chain couples TRBV28 to TRBJ2-7, with a possible D match to TRBD2 (5 bases). Germline V gene lookup returns CDR1 MDHEN and CDR2 SYDVKM. The germline V and J ends were trimmed by 6 bases and 0 bases, with 15 bases remaining between them. This CDR3 comprises 15 residues. The CDR3 spells CASSLNPGSSYEQYF. The CDR3 nucleotides are TGTGCCAGCAGCCTAAACCCGGGGTCCTCCTACGAGCAGTACTTC. Supplemented by reference TRBV28 and TRBJ2-7, the full variable domain reads DVKVTQSSRYLVKRTGEKVFLECVQDMDHENMFWYRQDPGLGLRLIYFSYDVKMKEKGDIPEGYSVSREKKERFSLILESASTNQTSMYLCASSLNPGSSYEQYFGPGTRLTVT.

The gene calls are TRBV4-2 and TRBJ1-1; 8 bases map to TRBD1. V shed 0 bases and J 5 bases; nucleotides not matched to a gene: 11. This CDR3 is 17 amino acids long. Looked up from germline, CDR1 is LGHNA and CDR2 is YNFKEQ. CDR3 amino acids: CASSQEPGGDWGTEAFF. CDR3 nucleotide sequence: TGTGCCAGCAGCCAAGAACCAGGGGGCGATTGGGGGACTGAAGCTTTCTTT.

This clone was seen only once. V and J are TRBV7-8 and TRBJ2-7; 7 bases fit TRBD2. CDR1 is SGHVS and CDR2 is FQNEAQ in the germline V gene. The junction had 24 bases not matched to a gene; V was cut back by 5 bases and J by 2 bases. CDR3 length equals 20 residues. The CDR3: CASSPLSRGSGLGDPYEQYF. As DNA, the CDR3 is TGTGCCAGCAGCCCATTAAGCCGCGGGAGTGGTCTCGGGGACCCCTACGAGCAGTACTTC.

CDR3 in amino acids: CASSLSGGDNQPQHF. The CDR3 DNA reads TGCGCCAGCAGCTTGTCAGGGGGAGACAATCAGCCCCAGCATTTT. This rearrangement joins TRBV5-1 to TRBJ1-5; 7 bases are shared with TRBD1. This CDR3 is built from 15 residues. From germline, CDR1 is SGHRS and CDR2 YFSETQ. The J segment lost 3 bases and the V segment lost 1 base, leaving 4 bases of the junction unmatched. Filled out from reference TRBV5-1 and TRBJ1-5, the complete variable domain reads KAGVTQTPRYLIKTRGQQVTLSCSPISGHRSVSWYQQTPGQGLQFLFEYFSETQRNKGNFPGRFSGRQFSNSRSEMNVSTLELGDSALYLCASSLSGGDNQPQHFGDGTRLSIL.

By sample share, this clone is large. The chain combines TRBV6-1 with TRBJ1-2; weak D call: TRBD1 (6 bases). The CDR3 extends over 14 amino acids. The ends were cut back, 4 bases at V and 6 bases at J, with 15 bases in the middle. Germline V gene sequence: CDR1 MNHNS, CDR2 SASEGT. In DNA form, the CDR3 reads TGTGCCAGCAGTGTTACCAGGGGTTGGGATGGCTACACCTTC. Amino acid sequence: CASSVTRGWDGYTF.

The sample holds one count of this clone. The J gene is TRBJ1-1, the V gene TRBV30; 8 bases map to TRBD1. V was pared by 4 bases and J by 1 base, with 8 bases of the junction left unmatched. CDR1 GTSNPN and CDR2 SVGIG come from the germline V gene (reference sequence). This CDR3 region has 15 residues. CDR3 in amino acids: CAWNPNRGANTEAFF. The CDR3 nucleotides are TGTGCCTGGAATCCAAACAGGGGGGCGAACACTGAAGCTTTCTTT.

V and J are TRBV28 and TRBJ1-5, with 7 bases matching TRBD1. V trimming: 5 bases; J trimming: 3 bases; junction bases outside the gene matches: 10. Germline-derived CDR1 and CDR2 are MDHEN and SYDVKM. This CDR3 contains 16 residues. Here the CDR3 reads CASSPRTGTVNQPQHF. The CDR3 nucleotides read TGTGCCAGCAGTCCCCGGACAGGAACCGTCAATCAGCCCCAGCATTTT. Together with reference TRBV28 and TRBJ1-5, the CDR3 gives the full variable domain: DVKVTQSSRYLVKRTGEKVFLECVQDMDHENMFWYRQDPGLGLRLIYFSYDVKMKEKGDIPEGYSVSREKKERFSLILESASTNQTSMYLCASSPRTGTVNQPQHFGDGTRLSIL.

This clone was counted between two and nine times. The V gene is TRBV5-1, the J gene TRBJ2-7, with TRBD1 matching over 8 bases. Trimming took 1 base from V and 4 from J; bases not matched to a gene: 10. The CDR3 is 16 residues long. Germline V gives CDR1 SGHRS, CDR2 YFSETQ. CDR3: CASSLRPTGVGYEQYF. Here the CDR3 DNA reads TGCGCCAGCAGCTTGAGGCCGACAGGGGTAGGATACGAGCAGTACTTC.

By sample share, this clone is medium-sized. The chain combines TRBV10-1 with TRBJ2-3, with 7 bases aligning to TRBD2. This CDR3 has 14 residues. Germline V gives CDR1 WNHNN, CDR2 SYGVQD (reference sequence). The J segment lost 1 base and the V segment lost 6 bases, leaving 4 bases of the junction unmatched. The CDR3, as DNA: TGCGCCAGCAGCGAAGGACTAGGCACAGATACGCAGTATTTT. This encodes CASSEGLGTDTQYF.

This sequence joins TRBV28 and TRBJ2-1; no reliable D call. The V gene's germline CDR1 is MDHEN and CDR2 SYDVKM. V lost 1 base and J lost 8, with 9 bases in between. CDR3 length: 13 residues. The CDR3 DNA follows: TGTGCCAGCAGTTTATCTGGGCAGCATGAGCAGTTCTTC. Translated, it gives CASSLSGQHEQFF.

The V gene is TRBV28, the J gene TRBJ2-6, with 13 bases fitting TRBD2. The CDR3 is 16 amino acids. With 7 bases clipped from V and 3 bases from J, the junction kept 3 bases outside the gene matches. Germline CDR1 and CDR2: MDHEN and SYDVKM. The CDR3, as DNA: TGTGCCAGCAACGGACTAGCGGGAGTTGGGGCCAACGTCCTGACTTTC. Translation: CASNGLAGVGANVLTF.

This clone has only a few counts. The DNA for the CDR3 is TGCGCCAGCAGCCAAGGTCTAGCGGGGTCCTACAATGAGCAGTTCTTC. As protein: CASSQGLAGSYNEQFF. The rearrangement links TRBV4-3 to TRBJ2-1, with 9 nucleotides matching TRBD2. This CDR3 is built from 16 residues. CDR1 LGHNA and CDR2 YSLEER come from the germline V gene. After removal of 1 base from V and 1 base from J, the junction contained 2 bases not matched to a gene.

The chain couples TRBV10-1 to TRBJ2-2; TRBD2 matches at 8 bases. Germline-derived CDR1 and CDR2 are WNHNN and SYGVQD (reference sequence). The CDR3 loop spans 14 amino acids. V lost 2 bases and J lost 7; bases outside the gene matches: 3. The CDR3 nucleotides are TGCGCCAGCAGTGAGAGACTAGCGAGCGGGGAGCTGTTTTTT. This translates into CASSERLASGELFF.